This T cell receptor (beta chain) was retrieved from a study of blood T cell repertoires in COVID-19. Study context: Researchers got acute and convalescent COVID-19 samples from the United States, Italy and Spain. The analysed material was cDNA or gDNA that came from T cells, B-cell-depleted T cells, or PBMCs.

Original processing notes: Scientists estimated how many nucleated cells there were by amplifying reference gene primers. Assay: immunoSEQ multiplex PCR; the TCRdb copy retains only in-frame clones and omits some. Clone size and V and J calls were adopted from that table, with D and trimming inferred from the DNA. Among 150,000 to 200,000 clones listed, about nine tenths were seen once. Germline values: CDR1 SQVTM, CDR2 ANQGSEA. The CDR3 sequence is 14 residues long. V gave up 4 bases and J gave up 4 bases; unmatched junction bases: 6. Sequencing was done on a sample of peripheral blood. This sequence joins TRBV29-1 and TRBJ2-3, with TRBD1 matching 9 bases. The clonotype was recovered from a man younger than 40 with COVID-19, enrolled during active disease. CDR3 coding DNA: TGCAGCGTTGTACAGGGGGCAGAGGCAGATACGCAGTATTTT. Protein product: CSVVQGAEADTQYF.